Listed below are T cell receptor beta chains from one sample, sequenced in a study of T cells in Graves' hyperthyroidism and ophthalmopathy. One entry per CDR3 protein, called by TCRdb with MiXCR from the multiplex PCR reads. The table includes a few hundred thousand distinct CDR3 sequences, roughly 16% detected once. The material sequenced was blood. The receptors shown here come from a woman aged 25-40 years with Graves' ophthalmopathy. Each CDR3 is given with its conserved first and last residue. Each record gives: D gene, J gene, clone size, V gene, CDR3 DNA, CDR3 protein. The D gene is left open where the match is weak. Clone size is shown for a subset of rows, as once, few, many or a class of expanded clone.

d_gene: -; j_gene: TRBJ2-7; abundance: few; v_gene: TRBV5-1; CDR3nt: TGCGCCAGCAGCTTATTCGCAGGGCCCTCCTACGAGCAGTACTTC; CDR3aa: CASSLFAGPSYEQYF
d_gene: -; j_gene: TRBJ2-6; abundance: -; v_gene: TRBV24-1; CDR3nt: TGTGCCACCAGTGATTATGCAGGTGGGGCCAACGTCCTGACTTTC; CDR3aa: CATSDYAGGANVLTF
d_gene: TRBD2; j_gene: TRBJ2-7; abundance: -; v_gene: TRBV19; CDR3nt: TGTGCCAGTAGTAAGGGCGGGGGTACCTACGAGCAGTACTTC; CDR3aa: CASSKGGGTYEQYF
d_gene: TRBD1; j_gene: TRBJ1-1; abundance: -; v_gene: TRBV28; CDR3nt: TGTGCCAGCAGTGTCACAGGGGGCGGCACTGAAGCTTTCTTT; CDR3aa: CASSVTGGGTEAFF
d_gene: -; j_gene: TRBJ2-7; abundance: -; v_gene: TRBV7-9; CDR3nt: TGTGCCAGCAGCTTAACAGTAGACCCTTACGAGCAGTACTTC; CDR3aa: CASSLTVDPYEQYF
d_gene: TRBD1; j_gene: TRBJ1-1; abundance: -; v_gene: TRBV19; CDR3nt: TGTGCCAGTAGTATCCCCCGGACAGGGGGCGGTGAAGCTTTCTTT; CDR3aa: CASSIPRTGGGEAFF
d_gene: -; j_gene: TRBJ2-7; abundance: -; v_gene: TRBV18; CDR3nt: TGTGCCAGCTCACCACCGAGCCGGGGCGCCTACGAGCAGTACTTC; CDR3aa: CASSPPSRGAYEQYF
d_gene: TRBD2; j_gene: TRBJ2-3; abundance: many; v_gene: TRBV20-1; CDR3nt: TGCAGTGCTAAGAACGTGGCGGGAGGTAGCACAGATACGCAGTATTTT; CDR3aa: CSAKNVAGGSTDTQYF
d_gene: -; j_gene: TRBJ2-7; abundance: many; v_gene: TRBV7-2; CDR3nt: TGTGCCAGCAGCTTAGACGAGGTGGCGGGCTACGAGCAGTACTTC; CDR3aa: CASSLDEVAGYEQYF
d_gene: -; j_gene: TRBJ2-2; abundance: few; v_gene: TRBV5-1; CDR3nt: TGCGCCAGCAGCTTGGCTGGCGCCAAGGCTGGGGAGCTGTTTTTT; CDR3aa: CASSLAGAKAGELFF
d_gene: -; j_gene: TRBJ1-4; abundance: -; v_gene: TRBV3-1; CDR3nt: TGTGCCAGCAGCCAAGTCACATCCCCCAAAGTAGGAAAACTGTTTTTT; CDR3aa: CASSQVTSPKVGKLFF
d_gene: -; j_gene: TRBJ2-5; abundance: -; v_gene: TRBV2; CDR3nt: TGTGCCAGCAGTCGGGTTCGCGAAGAGACCCAGTACTTC; CDR3aa: CASSRVREETQYF
d_gene: TRBD2; j_gene: TRBJ2-1; abundance: few; v_gene: TRBV20-1; CDR3nt: TGCAGTGTAGAAGCGGGAGACGACCATGAGCAGTTCTTC; CDR3aa: CSVEAGDDHEQFF
d_gene: TRBD1; j_gene: TRBJ2-3; abundance: few; v_gene: TRBV6-1; CDR3nt: TGTGCCATCGAGATGGACAGGGGGCTGGCAGATACGCAGTATTTT; CDR3aa: CAIEMDRGLADTQYF
d_gene: -; j_gene: TRBJ1-1; abundance: many; v_gene: TRBV28; CDR3nt: TGTGCCTCCAATCCTCAGGGGTTTTCGACTTTCTTT; CDR3aa: CASNPQGFSTFF
d_gene: TRBD2; j_gene: TRBJ2-7; abundance: many; v_gene: TRBV2; CDR3nt: TGTGCCAGCAGTGGACTAGCGGGAGGACGTGAGCAGTACTTC; CDR3aa: CASSGLAGGREQYF
d_gene: TRBD2; j_gene: TRBJ2-3; abundance: many; v_gene: TRBV18; CDR3nt: TGTGCCAGCTCAAGACTAGCTGGAGATACGCAGTATTTT; CDR3aa: CASSRLAGDTQYF
d_gene: -; j_gene: TRBJ2-1; abundance: many; v_gene: TRBV25-1; CDR3nt: TGTGCCAGCAGTGATTGGGGGCAGGTTGAGCAGTTCTTC; CDR3aa: CASSDWGQVEQFF
d_gene: -; j_gene: TRBJ2-1; abundance: many; v_gene: TRBV6-2/TRBV6-3; CDR3nt: TGTGCCAGCAGTGATCACAATGAGCAGTTCTTC; CDR3aa: CASSDHNEQFF
d_gene: -; j_gene: TRBJ2-1; abundance: many; v_gene: TRBV18; CDR3nt: TGTGCCAGCTCTCCTCATCCCAATGAGCAGTTCTTC; CDR3aa: CASSPHPNEQFF
d_gene: -; j_gene: TRBJ2-5; abundance: -; v_gene: TRBV9; CDR3nt: TGTGCCAGCAGCGTAGTAGAGGGCCGCCAAGAGACCCAGTACTTC; CDR3aa: CASSVVEGRQETQYF
d_gene: -; j_gene: TRBJ2-3; abundance: many; v_gene: TRBV20-1; CDR3nt: TGCAGTGCTAGCCAGCCAACTCCGGATAACACAGATACGCAGTATTTT; CDR3aa: CSASQPTPDNTDTQYF
d_gene: TRBD1; j_gene: TRBJ2-2; abundance: few; v_gene: TRBV5-4; CDR3nt: TGTGCCAGCAGCTTGGTCGGGACAGGGTTAACCGGGGAGCTGTTTTTT; CDR3aa: CASSLVGTGLTGELFF
d_gene: -; j_gene: TRBJ2-7; abundance: many; v_gene: TRBV2; CDR3nt: TGTGCCAGCAGCAACGACAGAAACTACGAGCAGTACTTC; CDR3aa: CASSNDRNYEQYF
d_gene: TRBD1; j_gene: TRBJ2-5; abundance: many; v_gene: TRBV7-2; CDR3nt: TGTGCCAGCAGTAGGGGGCGGCAAGAGACCCAGTACTTC; CDR3aa: CASSRGRQETQYF
d_gene: TRBD1; j_gene: TRBJ1-4; abundance: many; v_gene: TRBV5-1; CDR3nt: TGCGCCAGCAGCTTGGCCAGGGGGGACGAAAAACTGTTTTTT; CDR3aa: CASSLARGDEKLFF
d_gene: -; j_gene: TRBJ2-1; abundance: -; v_gene: TRBV11-3; CDR3nt: TGTGCCAGCAGCTTAAACGTAGGAGGGAGACACAATGAGCAGTTCTTC; CDR3aa: CASSLNVGGRHNEQFF
d_gene: -; j_gene: TRBJ2-2; abundance: few; v_gene: TRBV29-1; CDR3nt: TGCAGCGTTTCAAGAAACACCGGGGAGCTGTTTTTT; CDR3aa: CSVSRNTGELFF
d_gene: -; j_gene: TRBJ2-5; abundance: many; v_gene: TRBV2; CDR3nt: TGTGCCAGCAGGGAACGGAGTCCCCAAGAGACCCAGTACTTC; CDR3aa: CASRERSPQETQYF
d_gene: -; j_gene: TRBJ2-7; abundance: few; v_gene: TRBV6-2/TRBV6-3; CDR3nt: TGTGCCAGCAGTAAGAGTGGTTCCTACGAGCAGTACTTC; CDR3aa: CASSKSGSYEQYF
d_gene: -; j_gene: TRBJ1-5; abundance: many; v_gene: TRBV6-1; CDR3nt: TGTGCCAGCAAGTTAGGGGGTCATCAGCCCCAGCATTTT; CDR3aa: CASKLGGHQPQHF
d_gene: -; j_gene: TRBJ1-1; abundance: -; v_gene: TRBV6-1; CDR3nt: TGTGCCAGCAGTGAATATTTCAGGGACACTGAAGCTTTCTTT; CDR3aa: CASSEYFRDTEAFF
d_gene: -; j_gene: TRBJ2-7; abundance: few; v_gene: TRBV12-3/TRBV12-4; CDR3nt: TGTGCCAACGCGGGACAACGCCTTGGGGAGCAGTACTTC; CDR3aa: CANAGQRLGEQYF
d_gene: -; j_gene: TRBJ2-1; abundance: many; v_gene: TRBV13; CDR3nt: TGTGCCAGCAGCACTCGTTCTAGTAATGAGCAGTTCTTC; CDR3aa: CASSTRSSNEQFF
d_gene: -; j_gene: TRBJ2-5; abundance: many; v_gene: TRBV11-2; CDR3nt: TGTGCCAGCAGCGTCGGACCGCCTTGGGAGACCCAGTACTTC; CDR3aa: CASSVGPPWETQYF
d_gene: -; j_gene: TRBJ2-3; abundance: -; v_gene: TRBV6-2/TRBV6-3; CDR3nt: TGTGCCAGCCGTCGCGCTTCTAGCACAGATACGCAGTATTTT; CDR3aa: CASRRASSTDTQYF
d_gene: -; j_gene: TRBJ2-3; abundance: many; v_gene: TRBV2; CDR3nt: TGTGCCAGCATAAGGGGTGGCGATACGCAGTATTTT; CDR3aa: CASIRGGDTQYF
d_gene: TRBD1; j_gene: TRBJ2-1; abundance: many; v_gene: TRBV28; CDR3nt: TGTGCCAGCAGTCCCCCGACCCGCGGGACAGGCGATGAGCAGTTCTTC; CDR3aa: CASSPPTRGTGDEQFF
d_gene: -; j_gene: TRBJ2-5; abundance: many; v_gene: TRBV20-1; CDR3nt: TGCAGTGCTAGGACGGTCCAAGAGACCCAGTACTTC; CDR3aa: CSARTVQETQYF
d_gene: -; j_gene: TRBJ1-1; abundance: many; v_gene: TRBV7-9; CDR3nt: TGTGCCAGCAGCTTAACGACAGAAACTGAAGCTTTCTTT; CDR3aa: CASSLTTETEAFF
d_gene: TRBD2; j_gene: TRBJ2-7; abundance: many; v_gene: TRBV27; CDR3nt: TGTGCCAGCAGTCCATTGACTAGCGGGACCTACGAGCAGTACTTC; CDR3aa: CASSPLTSGTYEQYF